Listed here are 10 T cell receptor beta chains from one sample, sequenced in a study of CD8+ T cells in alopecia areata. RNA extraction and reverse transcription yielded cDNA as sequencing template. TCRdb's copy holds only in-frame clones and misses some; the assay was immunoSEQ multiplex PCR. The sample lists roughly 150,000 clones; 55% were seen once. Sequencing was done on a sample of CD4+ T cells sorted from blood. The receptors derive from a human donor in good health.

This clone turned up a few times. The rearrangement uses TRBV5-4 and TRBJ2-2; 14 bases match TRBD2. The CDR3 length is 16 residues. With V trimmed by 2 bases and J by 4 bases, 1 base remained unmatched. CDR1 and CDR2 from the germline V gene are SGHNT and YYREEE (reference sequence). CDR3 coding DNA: TGTGCCAGCAGCTTAGGGACTAGCGGGAGCACCGGGGAGCTGTTTTTT. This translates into CASSLGTSGSTGELFF.

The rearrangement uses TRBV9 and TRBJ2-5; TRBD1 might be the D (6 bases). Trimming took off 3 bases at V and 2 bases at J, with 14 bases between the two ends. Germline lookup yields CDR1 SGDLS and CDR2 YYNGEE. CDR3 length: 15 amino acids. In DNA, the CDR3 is TGTGCCAGCAGCGCATTGGACAGATCGCAAGAGACCCAGTACTTC. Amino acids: CASSALDRSQETQYF. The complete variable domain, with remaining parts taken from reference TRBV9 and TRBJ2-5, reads DSGVTQTPKHLITATGQRVTLRCSPRSGDLSVYWYQQSLDQGLQFLIQYYNGEERAKGNILERFSAQQFPDLHSELNLSSLELGDSALYFCASSALDRSQETQYFGPGTRLLVL.

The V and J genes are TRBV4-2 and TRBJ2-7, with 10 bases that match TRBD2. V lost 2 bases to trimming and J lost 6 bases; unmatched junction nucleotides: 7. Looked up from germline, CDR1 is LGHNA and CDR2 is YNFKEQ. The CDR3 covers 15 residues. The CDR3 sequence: CASSQPGLAKGEQYF. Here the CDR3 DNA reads TGTGCCAGCAGCCAACCGGGACTAGCGAAAGGCGAGCAGTACTTC.

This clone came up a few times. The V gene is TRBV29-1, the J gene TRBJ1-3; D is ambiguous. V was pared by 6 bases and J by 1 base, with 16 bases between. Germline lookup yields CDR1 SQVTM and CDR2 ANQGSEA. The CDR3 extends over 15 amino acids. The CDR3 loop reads CSVAGPEGSGNTIYF. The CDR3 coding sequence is TGCAGCGTCGCTGGGCCAGAAGGGTCTGGAAACACCATATATTTT. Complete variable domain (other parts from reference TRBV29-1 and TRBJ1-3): SAVISQKPSRDICQRGTSLTIQCQVDSQVTMMFWYRQQPGQSLTLIATANQGSEATYESGFVIDKFPISRPNLTFSTLTVSNMSPEDSSIYLCSVAGPEGSGNTIYFGEGSWLTVV.

CDR3 loop: CASSGEETQYF. Here the CDR3 DNA reads TGTGCCAGCAGCGGCGAAGAGACCCAGTACTTC. The chain is built from TRBV7-9 and TRBJ2-5; D remains unclear. The germline CDR1 and CDR2 sequences are SEHNR and FQNEAQ (reference sequence). The germline V and J ends were trimmed by 5 bases and 3 bases, with 4 bases remaining between them. There are 11 residues in the CDR3.

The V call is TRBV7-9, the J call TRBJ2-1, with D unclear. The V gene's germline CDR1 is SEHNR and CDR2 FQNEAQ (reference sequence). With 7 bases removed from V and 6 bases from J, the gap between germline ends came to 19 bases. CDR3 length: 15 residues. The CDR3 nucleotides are TGTGCCAGCACCCCATCGGCTAGGTTGATCAATGAGCAGTTCTTC. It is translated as CASTPSARLINEQFF.

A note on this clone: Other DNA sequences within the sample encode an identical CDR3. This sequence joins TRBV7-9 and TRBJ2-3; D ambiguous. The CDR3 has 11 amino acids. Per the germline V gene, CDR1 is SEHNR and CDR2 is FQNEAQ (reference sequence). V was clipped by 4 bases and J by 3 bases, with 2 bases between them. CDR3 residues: CASSSTDTQYF. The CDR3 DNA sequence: TGTGCCAGCAGCTCGACAGATACGCAGTATTTT.

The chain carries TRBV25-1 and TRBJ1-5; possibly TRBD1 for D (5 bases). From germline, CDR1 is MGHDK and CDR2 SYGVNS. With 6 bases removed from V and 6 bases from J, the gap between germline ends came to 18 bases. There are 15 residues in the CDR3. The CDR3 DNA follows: TGTGCCAGCAGCGGCGCGTACGGGGCGGGTCAGCCCCAGCATTTT. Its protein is CASSGAYGAGQPQHF.

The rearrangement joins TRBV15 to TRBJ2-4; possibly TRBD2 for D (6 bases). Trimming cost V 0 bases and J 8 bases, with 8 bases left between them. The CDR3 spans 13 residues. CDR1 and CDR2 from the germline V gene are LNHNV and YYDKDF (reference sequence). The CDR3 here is CATSRDRRDIQYF. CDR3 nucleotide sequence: TGTGCCACCAGCAGAGATCGGAGGGACATTCAGTACTTC.

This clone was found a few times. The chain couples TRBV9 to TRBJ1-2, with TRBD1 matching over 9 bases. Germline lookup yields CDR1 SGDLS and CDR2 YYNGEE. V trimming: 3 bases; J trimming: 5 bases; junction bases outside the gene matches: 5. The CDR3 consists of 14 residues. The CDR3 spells CASSAGTGSYGYTF. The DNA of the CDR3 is TGTGCCAGCAGCGCCGGGACAGGGAGTTATGGCTACACCTTC.